The 17 T cell receptor beta chains in this list originate from one sample, sequenced in a study of vaccination effects on CD4 cells after COVID-19. After expansion with viral peptide pools in the ViraFEST assay, antigen-specific CD4+ T cells were sequenced. Researchers isolated CD4+ T cells once about eleven days of culture had elapsed. All participants had two doses of either the BNT162b2 or mRNA-1273 vaccine. Data came from immunoSEQ multiplex PCR; TCRdb stores just in-frame clones and leaves some out. This table holds tens of thousands of clones, around 80% found once. No antigens are known for them. The specimen comprised CD4+ T cells from PBMCs cultured with HCoV-229E spike peptides, sampled after COVID-19 vaccination. Source of these receptors: a human donor who received a COVID-19 vaccine.

The rearrangement links TRBV30 to TRBJ2-7; D tentatively reads TRBD1 or TRBD2 (5 bases each). Trimming stripped 5 bases from V and 0 bases from J, with 14 bases between. CDR3 size: 14 residues. Germline V lookup: CDR1 GTSNPN, CDR2 SVGIG (reference sequence). The CDR3 is CAWANGTCSYEQYV. In DNA, the CDR3 is TGTGCCTGGGCCAATGGGACGTGCTCCTACGAGCAGTACGTC.

This clone came up once. This rearrangement joins TRBV4-1 to TRBJ1-1; 10 bases fit TRBD1. The CDR3 covers 16 residues. The V segment lost 2 bases and the J segment 2 bases; nucleotides outside the gene matches: 5. CDR1 and CDR2 (germline): MGHRA, YSYEKL. The CDR3 coding sequence is TGCGCCAGCAGCCAATCGAGGGACAGGGGAAACACTGAAGCTTTCTTT. Encoded protein: CASSQSRDRGNTEAFF.

This chain links TRBV7-9 with TRBJ2-4; D is unclear. The CDR3 contains 15 residues. V was shortened by 10 bases and J by 3 bases, with 19 bases between the two germline ends. Germline CDR1 is SEHNR and CDR2 is FQNEAQ (reference sequence). In DNA, the CDR3 is TGTGCCATCAGATCTCCACCGGGTTTCAAAAACATTCAGTACTTC. Translating it yields CAIRSPPGFKNIQYF.

J is TRBJ1-3 and V is TRBV13; D remains ambiguous. This CDR3 is 16 amino acids long. The germline V gene has CDR1 PRHDT and CDR2 FYEKMQ (reference sequence). The V gene lost 0 bases and the J gene lost 0 bases, with 9 bases spanning the gap. The CDR3 region is CASSLGVSSSGNTIYF. The DNA for the CDR3 is TGTGCCAGCAGCTTAGGTGTAAGCAGCTCTGGAAACACCATATATTTT.

The rearrangement uses TRBV6-6 and TRBJ1-2, with D perhaps matching TRBD1 (5 bases). Trimming took 5 bases from V and 0 from J, leaving 13 bases between them. The CDR3 totals 15 residues. Germline CDR1 MNHNY, CDR2 SVGAGI (reference sequence). CDR3 sequence (DNA): TGTGCCAGCAGTGACGGGGGTGGGACTAACTATGGCTACACCTTC. Its translation is CASSDGGGTNYGYTF.

The rearrangement links TRBV3-1 (or the pseudogene TRBV3-2) to TRBJ1-2; D perhaps matches TRBD1 (6 bases). The ends were cut back, 0 bases at V and 0 bases at J, with 20 bases in the middle. The CDR3 spans 19 residues. Germline CDR1 is LGHDT and CDR2 is YNNKEL (reference sequence). The DNA of the CDR3 is TGTGCCAGCAGCCAAGATTCCGGGACATGGGCGGCAGCTAACTATGGCTACACCTTC. Amino acids: CASSQDSGTWAAANYGYTF.

The chain employs TRBV12-3 or TRBV12-4 and TRBJ2-3, with D unresolved. The germline V and J ends were trimmed by 1 base and 6 bases, with 8 bases remaining between them. The CDR3 runs 13 residues. The CDR3 DNA reads as TGTGCCAGCAGTTTAGACGGCGCCGATACGCAGTATTTT. It encodes CASSLDGADTQYF.

The chain uses TRBV5-1 and TRBJ2-5; no clear D. CDR1 SGHRS and CDR2 YFSETQ come from the germline V gene. Trimming shortened V by 0 bases and J by 5 bases, and 5 bases separated the two germline ends. The CDR3 is 12 residues long. The CDR3: CASSLAQETQYF. The CDR3 coding sequence is TGCGCCAGCAGCTTGGCCCAGGAGACCCAGTACTTC.

The chain carries TRBV6-5 and TRBJ2-7, with a possible D match to TRBD1 (6 bases). The CDR3 has 14 residues. V shed 8 bases and J shed 1 base, with 15 bases lying between them. CDR1 is MNHEY and CDR2 is SVGAGI in the germline V gene. In DNA, the CDR3 is TGTGCCAGCTTACAGGGTGGGGAGTCCTACGAGCAGTACGTC. It is translated as CASLQGGESYEQYV.

This chain joins TRBV3-1 (or the pseudogene TRBV3-2) and TRBJ2-3; D ambiguous. This CDR3 contains 16 residues. V was trimmed by 4 bases and J by 0 bases, leaving 14 bases between them. The germline V gene has CDR1 LGHDT and CDR2 YNNKEL (reference sequence). The CDR3 spells CASSRNNPSSTDTQYF. CDR3 sequence (DNA): TGTGCCAGCAGCCGGAACAACCCAAGTAGCACAGATACGCAGTATTTT.

The chain employs TRBV11-2 and TRBJ1-1; 11 nucleotides align to TRBD1. Germline V gives CDR1 SGHAT, CDR2 FQNNGV. The CDR3 extends over 14 amino acids. The V gene end was trimmed by 5 bases and the J gene end by 11 bases; junction bases not matched to a gene: 10. The CDR3 nucleotides read TGTGCCAGCAGCAGACCCAAGGACAGGGGGCAGGCTTTCTTT. Its protein product is CASSRPKDRGQAFF. The full variable domain, in which reference TRBV11-2 and TRBJ1-1 provide the parts outside the CDR3, is EAGVAQSPRYKIIEKRQSVAFWCNPISGHATLYWYQQILGQGPKLLIQFQNNGVVDDSQLPKDRFSAERLKGVDSTLKIQPAKLEDSAVYLCASSRPKDRGQAFFGQGTRLTVV.

The chain carries TRBV4-1 and TRBJ1-2; tentative D call: TRBD1 (5 bases). Trimming shortened V by 3 bases and J by 8 bases, and 28 bases separated the two germline ends. The V gene's germline CDR1 is MGHRA and CDR2 YSYEKL. This CDR3 contains 18 residues. The CDR3 nucleotides are TGCGCCAGCAGCCAGAGGGCGGGGACTGAGTATGCTGTTATGGGCTACACCTTC. Its protein product is CASSQRAGTEYAVMGYTF.

CDR3 amino acids: CATSGQGSQQPQHF. DNA for the CDR3: TGTGCCACCAGTGGACAGGGGAGCCAACAGCCCCAGCATTTT. The chain carries TRBV24-1 and TRBJ1-5, with TRBD1 matching 8 bases. In germline, CDR1 is KGHDR, CDR2 SFDVKD. Trimming removed 5 bases from V and 7 bases from J; junction bases left unmatched: 6. The CDR3 has 14 residues.

This chain links TRBV2 with TRBJ1-2; D gene uncertain. CDR3 length: 13 residues. V was trimmed by 7 bases and J by 8 bases, leaving 17 bases between them. From germline, CDR1 is SNHLY and CDR2 FYNNEI. The DNA of the CDR3 is TGTGCCAGCAATAGGCAGGCCCTGGAGGGCTACACCTTC. Translation gives CASNRQALEGYTF.

This rearrangement joins TRBV5-1 to TRBJ2-3; possible D gene TRBD1, 6 bases. The CDR3 runs to 15 residues. The germline V and J ends were trimmed by 2 bases and 4 bases, with 14 bases remaining between them. Germline values: CDR1 SGHRS, CDR2 YFSETQ. This CDR3 is CASSLSGAEADTQYF. The DNA of the CDR3 is TGCGCCAGCAGCTTATCAGGGGCGGAGGCAGATACGCAGTATTTT.

The chain links TRBV27 to TRBJ2-5, with TRBD1 matching over 7 bases. Germline lookup yields CDR1 MNHEY and CDR2 SMNVEV (reference sequence). The junction had 6 bases not matched to a gene; V was cut back by 4 bases and J by 4 bases. The CDR3 runs to 14 residues. The CDR3 sequence is CASSSRQGSETQYF. CDR3 bases: TGTGCCAGCAGTTCCAGACAGGGCTCAGAGACCCAGTACTTC.

The genes are TRBV6-2 or TRBV6-3 and TRBJ2-7, with D unresolved. The V gene lost 2 bases and the J gene lost 2 bases, with 7 bases spanning the gap. Germline values: CDR1 MNHEY, CDR2 SVGEGT. The CDR3 has 13 residues. The CDR3 sequence: CASSYVGTYEQYV. CDR3 DNA sequence: TGTGCCAGCAGTTACGTGGGGACCTACGAGCAGTACGTC.